These 6 T cell receptor beta chains were sequenced from one sample in a study of blood T cell repertoires in COVID-19. Some clones are missing from TCRdb's copy, which holds only in-frame ones; the method was immunoSEQ multiplex PCR. The table shows 150,000 to 200,000 clones, with 84% occurring only once. The sequencing input was peripheral blood. The source of these receptors is a human donor with acute or convalescent COVID-19. The donor label of this sample is uncertain.

The rearrangement joins TRBV10-3 to TRBJ1-2; D unresolved. CDR3 length: 14 residues. Trimming cost V 6 bases and J 0 bases, with 11 bases left between them. Germline V gives CDR1 ENHRY, CDR2 SYGVKD. The CDR3 DNA sequence: TGTGCCATCAGGAGGGAGGGTCCTAACTATGGCTACACCTTC. Its protein product is CAIRREGPNYGYTF.

CDR3 nucleotides: TGCAGCGCCGCAAGCGGACCATCGGAGGCTACGCAGTATTTT. Encoded protein: CSAASGPSEATQYF. The rearrangement links TRBV29-1 to TRBJ2-3, with a possible D match to TRBD2 (5 bases). Germline V lookup: CDR1 SQVTM, CDR2 ANQGSEA. This CDR3 comprises 14 residues. V was shortened by 7 bases and J by 8 bases, with 22 bases between the two germline ends.

The V gene is TRBV5-1, the J gene TRBJ2-3; 7 bases are shared with TRBD2. Per germline, CDR1 SGHRS and CDR2 YFSETQ. After removal of 4 bases from V and 5 bases from J, the junction contained 10 bases not matched to a gene. There are 15 residues in the CDR3. The CDR3 reads CASSGGTTTQDTQYF. DNA for the CDR3: TGCGCCAGCAGCGGGGGGACTACCACGCAAGATACGCAGTATTTT.

The rearrangement links TRBV6-4 to TRBJ2-1; TRBD2 is a possible D gene (6 bases). The V end was cut by 0 bases, the J end by 7 bases, with 16 bases between. This CDR3 is built from 16 residues. The germline V gene encodes CDR1 MRHNA and CDR2 SNTAGT. CDR3 amino acids: CASSDSPGLPRNEQFF. CDR3 DNA: TGTGCCAGCAGTGACTCCCCGGGACTGCCTAGAAATGAGCAGTTCTTC.

The rearrangement joins TRBV4-1 to TRBJ2-7; 7 bases fit TRBD1. Germline loops: CDR1 MGHRA, CDR2 YSYEKL. V shed 0 bases, J shed 2 bases, and the junction held 7 bases outside the gene matches. The CDR3 totals 16 residues. The chain's CDR3 is CASSQDLGQVPYEQYF. CDR3 coding DNA: TGCGCCAGCAGCCAAGATCTTGGACAGGTACCCTACGAGCAGTACTTC.

The chain combines TRBV15 with TRBJ1-5; possible D gene TRBD1, 6 bases. Germline assignment: CDR1 LNHNV and CDR2 YYDKDF (reference sequence). The CDR3 extends over 15 amino acids. V lost 5 bases and J lost 5, with 16 bases in between. Here the CDR3 DNA reads TGTGCCACCAGCCGGACGACACAGGGATATCAGCCCCAGCATTTT. It yields the protein CATSRTTQGYQPQHF.